The entry below describes one T cell receptor beta chain. The antigen is undetermined. This CDR3 contains 12 residues. V lost 2 bases to trimming and J lost 15 bases; unmatched junction nucleotides: 4. Germline CDR1 and CDR2: PRHDT and FYEKMQ (reference sequence). Researchers ran the PCR with 60 Vbeta and 13 Jbeta primers. Assay: immunoSEQ multiplex PCR; the TCRdb copy retains only in-frame clones and omits some. The table has about 110,000 clones, around 75% seen once; the top ten hold approximately 0.9%. This specimen belongs to a study of cytomegalovirus exposure and HLA in healthy donors. General observations from the study: Some segments of the V type, notably TRBV6-2 and TRBV6-3, were excluded as indistinguishable.

The receptor's source is a woman in her 30s in good health and CMV-seronegative. Sequencing was carried out using PBMCs. The rearrangement links TRBV13 to TRBJ2-1, with TRBD1 identical over 10 bases. The CDR3 nucleotides read TGTGCCAGCAGCTTACCGACAGGGGGCAGGTTCTTC. Its translation: CASSLPTGGRFF.